This passage covers 27 T cell receptor beta chains from one sample sequenced in a study of T cell changes during pregnancy in multiple sclerosis. Libraries were prepared by immunoSEQ multiplex PCR; TCRdb keeps only in-frame clonotypes and omits some of them. Of over 90,000 clones in the sample, approximately 90% were seen once. The source was peripheral blood, collected before pregnancy. The receptor set was obtained from a female donor with multiple sclerosis, enrolled in a pregnancy study.

The chain uses TRBV18 and TRBJ2-4; D may be TRBD1 (6 bases). In germline, CDR1 is KGHSH, CDR2 LQKENI. The CDR3 has 15 amino acids. Trimming took off 3 bases at V and 4 bases at J, with 13 bases between the two ends. CDR3 in amino acids: CASSPYRDNKNIQYF. The DNA for the CDR3 is TGTGCCAGCTCACCTTACCGGGACAATAAAAACATTCAGTACTTC.

The chain carries TRBV28 and TRBJ1-1, with TRBD1 identical over 9 bases. Per the germline V gene, CDR1 is MDHEN and CDR2 is SYDVKM. V shed 6 bases and J 4 bases; nucleotides not matched to a gene: 6. The CDR3 length is 14 residues. The CDR3 region has the DNA TGTGCCAGCAGCCGGGGACAGGGTCCCACTGAAGCTTTCTTT. It translates to CASSRGQGPTEAFF.

This clone was counted a single time. The chain has TRBV28 and TRBJ1-1; TRBD1 might be the D (6 bases). Trimming removed 5 bases from V and 0 bases from J, with 10 bases in between. Looked up from germline, CDR1 is MDHEN and CDR2 is SYDVKM. There are 14 residues in the CDR3. The CDR3 nucleotides read TGTGCCAGCAGTCTGACAGGTTTGAACACTGAAGCTTTCTTT. Translating it yields CASSLTGLNTEAFF.

This sequence joins TRBV7-2 and TRBJ2-7, with 8 bases lining up with TRBD2. This CDR3 is built from 15 residues. Germline V CDR1 and CDR2: SGHTA, FQGNSA. V was pared by 5 bases and J by 7 bases, with 13 bases of the junction left unmatched. The DNA of the CDR3 is TGTGCCAGCAGCCATCGGACTAGCTTTTCCGGGGAGCAGTACTTC. Amino acids: CASSHRTSFSGEQYF.

V and J are TRBV13 and TRBJ2-7; D perhaps matches TRBD2 (7 bases). The V and J ends lost 5 bases and 0 bases respectively, with 14 bases between them. Germline loops: CDR1 PRHDT, CDR2 FYEKMQ (reference sequence). The CDR3 contains 15 residues. The CDR3, as DNA: TGTGCCAGCAGCCCGGGGGGCACGAGCTCCTACGAGCAGTACTTC. It encodes CASSPGGTSSYEQYF. Full variable domain (rest looked up from reference TRBV13 and TRBJ2-7): AAGVIQSPRHLIKEKRETATLKCYPIPRHDTVYWYQQGPGQDPQFLISFYEKMQSDKGSIPDRFSAQQFSDYHSELNMSSLELGDSALYFCASSPGGTSSYEQYFGPGTRLTVT.

This clone was counted only a few times. V is TRBV7-9 and J is TRBJ1-1, with TRBD1 identical over 9 bases. The CDR3 consists of 15 residues. With V trimmed by 1 base and J by 1 base, 1 base remained unmatched. Germline V CDR1 and CDR2: SEHNR, FQNEAQ (reference sequence). The CDR3: CASSLEGQGNTEAFF. The CDR3 bases are TGTGCCAGCAGCTTAGAGGGACAGGGGAACACTGAAGCTTTCTTT.

V usage is TRBV30 and J usage is TRBJ1-2; 7 bases line up with TRBD1. The germline gives CDR1 GTSNPN, CDR2 SVGIG (reference sequence). The CDR3 sequence is 13 residues long. V gave up 2 bases and J gave up 4 bases; unmatched junction bases: 4. The CDR3 sequence is CAWSRDSPYGYTF. As DNA, the CDR3 is TGTGCCTGGAGTAGGGACAGCCCCTATGGCTACACCTTC.

This chain links TRBV28 with TRBJ2-7; perhaps TRBD1 as D (5 bases). The CDR3 is 13 amino acids. V was pared by 3 bases and J by 6 bases, with 12 bases between. Germline V CDR1 and CDR2: MDHEN, SYDVKM. For the CDR3, the DNA is TGTGCCAGCAGTTTCTTGGGGCGTCCCGAGCAGTACTTC. Translating it yields CASSFLGRPEQYF.

This clone was detected once. This chain uses TRBV7-2 with TRBJ2-7; 12 nucleotides match TRBD2. This CDR3 region has 17 residues. V was clipped by 0 bases and J by 2 bases; unmatched bases: 5. CDR1 and CDR2 from the germline V gene are SGHTA and FQGNSA. The CDR3 bases are TGTGCCAGCAGCTTAGCCCGGACTAGCGGGAAGGCCTACGAGCAGTACTTC. It specifies CASSLARTSGKAYEQYF.

The rearrangement links TRBV23-1 to TRBJ1-3; TRBD1 matches at 7 bases. TRBV23-1 is flagged as an ORF with uncertain function. This CDR3 region has 13 residues. The trim removed 5 bases at V and 6 bases at J, leaving 4 bases unmatched. CDR3 bases: TGCGCCAGCAGTAAAACAGGGGAAAACACCATATATTTT. Translation: CASSKTGENTIYF.

This chain links TRBV19 with TRBJ1-4; 9 positions agree with TRBD1. Trimming at V came to 10 bases and at J to 4 bases, leaving 7 bases not matched to a gene. This CDR3 region has 14 residues. The germline V gene has CDR1 LNHDA and CDR2 SQIVND (reference sequence). The DNA for the CDR3 is TGTGCCACCCAGGGGACAGGGATTAATGAAAAACTGTTTTTT. Its translation: CATQGTGINEKLFF.

The chain has TRBV6-6 and TRBJ1-2, with 7 bases matching TRBD1. There are 15 residues in the CDR3. The V gene's germline CDR1 is MNHNY and CDR2 SVGAGI (reference sequence). The ends lost 5 bases at V and 2 bases at J; junction bases unmatched: 8. CDR3 protein: CASSAKGQPNYGYTF. CDR3 DNA: TGTGCCAGCAGTGCAAAGGGACAGCCCAACTATGGCTACACCTTC.

The chain carries TRBV2 and TRBJ1-2, with D unclear. Germline CDR1 reads SNHLY; CDR2 reads FYNNEI. The CDR3 is 13 amino acids. The germline V and J ends were trimmed by 3 bases and 7 bases, with 12 bases remaining between them. CDR3 amino acids: CASSDRGRGGYTF. Here the CDR3 DNA reads TGTGCCAGCAGTGATCGGGGTCGGGGTGGCTACACCTTC.

The gene calls are TRBV10-3 and TRBJ2-5; 14 positions match TRBD2. Germline V lookup: CDR1 ENHRY, CDR2 SYGVKD. There are 16 residues in the CDR3. After removal of 3 bases from V and 1 base from J, the junction contained 1 base not matched to a gene. The CDR3 region is CAISDGTSGSQETQYF. CDR3 nucleotide sequence: TGTGCCATCAGTGACGGGACTAGCGGGAGCCAAGAGACCCAGTACTTC.

The chain carries TRBV9 and TRBJ2-3; 8 nucleotides line up with TRBD2. Germline lookup yields CDR1 SGDLS and CDR2 YYNGEE. With 1 base clipped from V and 2 bases from J, the junction kept 12 bases outside the gene matches. CDR3 length equals 18 residues. The CDR3 sequence is CASSVTSGGLGHTDTQYF. In DNA, the CDR3 is TGTGCCAGCAGCGTAACATCGGGGGGGTTGGGCCACACAGATACGCAGTATTTT.

The chain uses TRBV5-1 and TRBJ1-5; D is perhaps TRBD1 (5 bases). The germline V gene encodes CDR1 SGHRS and CDR2 YFSETQ. Trimming took 4 bases from V and 2 from J, leaving 16 bases between them. The CDR3 has 16 residues. For the CDR3, the DNA is TGCGCCAGCAGCCCGGGGCCGGGGGAGGGCAATCAGCCCCAGCATTTT. Its protein product is CASSPGPGEGNQPQHF.

This sequence joins TRBV7-9 and TRBJ1-4; 8 positions agree with TRBD1. This CDR3 has 16 residues. Germline V gene sequence: CDR1 SEHNR, CDR2 FQNEAQ (reference sequence). Trimming cost V 3 bases and J 13 bases; bases outside gene matches: 16. The CDR3 bases are TGTGCCAGCAGCTTGGCGGACAGGGAATCGACGGGGGGACTGTTTTTT. Protein sequence: CASSLADRESTGGLFF. Full variable domain (remainder filled in from reference TRBV7-9 and TRBJ1-4): DTGVSQNPRHKITKRGQNVTFRCDPISEHNRLYWYRQTLGQGPEFLTYFQNEAQLEKSRLLSDRFSAERPKGSFSTLEIQRTEQGDSAMYLCASSLADRESTGGLFFGSGTQLSVL.

The chain carries TRBV29-1 and TRBJ1-5; the D gene is possibly TRBD1 (5 bases). The germline V gene has CDR1 SQVTM and CDR2 ANQGSEA. CDR3 length: 14 residues. Trimming stripped 7 bases from V and 5 bases from J, with 18 bases between. CDR3 nucleotide sequence: TGCAGCGAGGCCCATAGGGGAGGTGATCAGCCCCAGCATTTT. Translating it yields CSEAHRGGDQPQHF. The full variable domain, completed using reference TRBV29-1 and TRBJ1-5, is SAVISQKPSRDICQRGTSLTIQCQVDSQVTMMFWYRQQPGQSLTLIATANQGSEATYESGFVIDKFPISRPNLTFSTLTVSNMSPEDSSIYLCSEAHRGGDQPQHFGDGTRLSIL.

This clone has just one count. The chain carries TRBV4-2 and TRBJ2-3; D possibly corresponds to TRBD2 (7 bases). V was pared by 5 bases and J by 4 bases, with 22 bases between. This CDR3 is 17 amino acids long. CDR1 and CDR2 from the germline V gene are LGHNA and YNFKEQ. The CDR3 sequence is CASSDPPPGGSADTQYF. The CDR3 coding sequence is TGTGCCAGCAGCGACCCCCCCCCGGGGGGCTCTGCAGATACGCAGTATTTT.

The gene calls are TRBV5-6 and TRBJ1-2; TRBD1 aligns across 7 bases. The CDR3 length is 14 residues. The junction had 0 bases not matched to a gene; V was cut back by 0 bases and J by 1 base. Germline V gene lookup returns CDR1 SGHDT and CDR2 YYEEEE. CDR3 DNA: TGTGCCAGCAGCTTGGACAGGGGTAACTATGGCTACACCTTC. Amino acid sequence: CASSLDRGNYGYTF.

The chain uses TRBV29-1 and TRBJ2-7; 7 bases are shared with TRBD1. Unmatched junction bases numbered 8, after V lost 0 bases and J lost 12 bases. CDR3 size: 12 residues. Looked up from germline, CDR1 is SQVTM and CDR2 is ANQGSEA. DNA for the CDR3: TGCAGCGTTGAAGATCCCGGACAGGCCCCGTACTTC. As protein: CSVEDPGQAPYF.

The rearrangement links TRBV15 to TRBJ2-3; D might be TRBD1 (6 bases). The CDR3 totals 15 residues. Germline loops: CDR1 LNHNV, CDR2 YYDKDF (reference sequence). With 1 base removed from V and 1 base from J, the gap between germline ends came to 9 bases. DNA of the CDR3: TGTGCCACCAGCAGAGGGAGACAGGGCACAGATACGCAGTATTTT. Residues: CATSRGRQGTDTQYF.

The rearrangement joins TRBV7-6 to TRBJ1-1; D is unresolved. Germline assignment: CDR1 SGHVS and CDR2 FNYEAQ. Trimming stripped 1 base from V and 1 base from J, with 4 bases between. This CDR3 is built from 13 residues. CDR3 protein: CASSLDRNTEAFF. The CDR3 DNA follows: TGTGCCAGCAGCTTAGACAGGAACACTGAAGCTTTCTTT.

This sequence joins TRBV2 and TRBJ1-4; TRBD1 matches at 9 bases. There are 15 residues in the CDR3. Germline V gene sequence: CDR1 SNHLY, CDR2 FYNNEI. Unmatched junction bases numbered 10, after V lost 11 bases and J lost 3 bases. CDR3 nucleotides: TGTGCCGGAAAACAGGGGGCCGGGGCTAATGAAAAACTGTTTTTT. It codes for CAGKQGAGANEKLFF.

The CDR3 loop is CASSTAGYTGELFF. The CDR3 DNA reads TGTGCCAGCAGCACGGCGGGGTACACCGGGGAGCTGTTTTTT. V usage is TRBV9 and J usage is TRBJ2-2; D is possibly TRBD2 (6 bases). V gave up 4 bases and J gave up 3 bases, with 10 bases separating them. CDR3 length: 14 residues. Germline-derived CDR1 and CDR2 are SGDLS and YYNGEE. The full variable domain, with the rest looked up from reference TRBV9 and TRBJ2-2, is DSGVTQTPKHLITATGQRVTLRCSPRSGDLSVYWYQQSLDQGLQFLIQYYNGEERAKGNILERFSAQQFPDLHSELNLSSLELGDSALYFCASSTAGYTGELFFGEGSRLTVL.

The chain combines TRBV6-5 with TRBJ2-1; maybe TRBD2 (5 bases). The CDR3 covers 14 residues. CDR1 and CDR2 (germline): MNHEY, SVGAGI. V was trimmed by 8 bases and J by 0 bases, leaving 11 bases between them. The CDR3 nucleotides are TGTGCCAGCTCCCGGGGAAGCTCCTACAATGAGCAGTTCTTC. This encodes CASSRGSSYNEQFF.

This clone was seen only once. Written as DNA, the CDR3 is TGCGCCAGCAGCCAGGTCGGGGGGTTACCCCGGGCTTTCTTT. This encodes CASSQVGGLPRAFF. This sequence joins TRBV4-1 and TRBJ1-1, with D maybe TRBD1 (5 bases). This CDR3 has 14 amino acids. The germline V gene has CDR1 MGHRA and CDR2 YSYEKL. Trimming cost V 3 bases and J 11 bases, with 19 bases left between them.